The present T cell receptor (beta chain) was sequenced within a study of CD8 T cells in Susac syndrome. RNA was extracted with the RNeasy kit, and a quantity of roughly 0.45 to 1 ug was reverse transcribed using random hexamers. TCRdb ran MiXCR on the immunoSEQ multiplex PCR reads and lists one entry per CDR3 protein. The sample records about 200,000 distinct CDR3 sequences, 95% being singletons. Through negative isolation, CD4+ and CD8+ T cells were obtained, while TEMRA cells were enriched using FACS. V was cut by 1 base and J by 6 bases, with 19 bases left in between. The CDR3 loop spans 17 amino acids. Germline CDR1 SGHTA, CDR2 FQGNSA.

The rearrangement uses TRBV7-2 and TRBJ1-5; the D gene is possibly TRBD1 (5 bases). The sequencing input was CD4+ T cells from PBMCs. The source is a human donor with multiple sclerosis. The CDR3 nucleotides read TGTGCCAGCAGCTTAGTGGGGACGGGAACGGAATCTCAGCCCCAGCATTTT. Residues: CASSLVGTGTESQPQHF.